The 3 T cell receptor beta chains reported below all come from one sample, sequenced in a study of shared clonotypes between healthy human individuals. The protocol was immunoSEQ multiplex PCR, while the TCRdb copy is restricted to in-frame clones and leaves out a portion. The sample shows approximately 2.4 million clones, 90% to 96% of them seen only once. The sample consisted of naive CD4+ T cells sorted from blood. Subset indicated: CD45RA+ positively selected. The receptors were sampled from a man between 18 and 29 years old in good health.

The V call is TRBV5-4, the J call TRBJ1-1; TRBD1 might be the D (5 bases). From germline, CDR1 is SGHNT and CDR2 YYREEE (reference sequence). This CDR3 is built from 17 residues. V was shortened by 4 bases and J by 0 bases, with 19 bases between the two germline ends. The CDR3 nucleotides are TGTGCCAGCAGCCACCTGGGTGGGACCAACTTGAACACTGAAGCTTTCTTT. This encodes CASSHLGGTNLNTEAFF.

This chain joins TRBV28 and TRBJ1-2; TRBD1 matches at 10 bases. V dropped 6 bases and J dropped 2; count of bases not matched to a gene: 3. This CDR3 has 14 amino acids. Germline assignment: CDR1 MDHEN and CDR2 SYDVKM. CDR3 loop: CASRPGQGNYGYTF. CDR3 in DNA: TGTGCCAGCAGGCCGGGACAGGGGAACTATGGCTACACCTTC.

This clone was seen once. In the same sample, other DNA sequences code for this CDR3. The J gene is TRBJ2-3, the V gene TRBV5-1, with a weak D call TRBD2 (5 bases). The CDR3 has 15 residues. V lost 4 bases and J 0 bases, leaving 12 bases between the germline ends. Per germline, CDR1 SGHRS and CDR2 YFSETQ. CDR3 loop: CASSLTGISTDTQYF. The CDR3 nucleotides are TGCGCCAGCAGCCTAACGGGGATTAGCACAGATACGCAGTATTTT.